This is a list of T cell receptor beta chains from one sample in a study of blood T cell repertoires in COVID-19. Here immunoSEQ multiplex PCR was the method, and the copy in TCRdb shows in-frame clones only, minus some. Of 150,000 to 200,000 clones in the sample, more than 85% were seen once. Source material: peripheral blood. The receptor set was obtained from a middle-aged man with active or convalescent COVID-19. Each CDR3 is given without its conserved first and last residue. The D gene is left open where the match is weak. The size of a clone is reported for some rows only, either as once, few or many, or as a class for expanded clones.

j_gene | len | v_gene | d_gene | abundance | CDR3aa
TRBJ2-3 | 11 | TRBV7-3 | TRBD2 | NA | ASSPTGGDTQY
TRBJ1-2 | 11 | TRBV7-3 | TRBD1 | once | ATPGQGQNGYT
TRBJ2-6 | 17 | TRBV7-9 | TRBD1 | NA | ASSRSTGTGFSGANVLT
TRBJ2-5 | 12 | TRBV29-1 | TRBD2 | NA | SVEGLAGEETQY
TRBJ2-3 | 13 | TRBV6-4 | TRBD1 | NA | ASSNRGSITDTQY
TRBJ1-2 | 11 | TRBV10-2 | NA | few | ASSAGPKYGYT
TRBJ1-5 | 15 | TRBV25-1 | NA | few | ASSESEGLGGNQPQH
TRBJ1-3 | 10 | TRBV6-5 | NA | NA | ASNGEGNTIY
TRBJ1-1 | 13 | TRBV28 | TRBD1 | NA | ASSRQGIGNTEAF
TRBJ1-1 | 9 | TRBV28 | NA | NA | ASDTGLAAF
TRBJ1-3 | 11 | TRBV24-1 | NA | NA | ATEETAGNTIY
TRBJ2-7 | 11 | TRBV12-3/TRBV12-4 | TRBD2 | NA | ASGEGFSYEQY
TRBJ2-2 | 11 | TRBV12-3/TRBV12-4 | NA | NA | ASSSQGLGELF
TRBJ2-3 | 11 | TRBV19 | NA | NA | ASGGVSTDTQY
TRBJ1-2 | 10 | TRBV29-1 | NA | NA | SVVSAGYGYT
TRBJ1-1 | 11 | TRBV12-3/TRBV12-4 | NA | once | ASSLGRRTEAF
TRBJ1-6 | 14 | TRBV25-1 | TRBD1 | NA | ASSGPQGPYNSPLH
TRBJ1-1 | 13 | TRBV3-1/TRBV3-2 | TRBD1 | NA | ASSPGDRDGAEAF
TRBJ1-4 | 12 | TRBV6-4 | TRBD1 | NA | ASRRDRGFEKLF
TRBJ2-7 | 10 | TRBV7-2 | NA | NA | ASTDRLGEQY
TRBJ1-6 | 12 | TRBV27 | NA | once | ATGLGSQNSPLH
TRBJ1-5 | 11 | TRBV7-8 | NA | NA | ASSWANNQPQH
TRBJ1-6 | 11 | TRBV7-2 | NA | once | ASSAYSYSPLH